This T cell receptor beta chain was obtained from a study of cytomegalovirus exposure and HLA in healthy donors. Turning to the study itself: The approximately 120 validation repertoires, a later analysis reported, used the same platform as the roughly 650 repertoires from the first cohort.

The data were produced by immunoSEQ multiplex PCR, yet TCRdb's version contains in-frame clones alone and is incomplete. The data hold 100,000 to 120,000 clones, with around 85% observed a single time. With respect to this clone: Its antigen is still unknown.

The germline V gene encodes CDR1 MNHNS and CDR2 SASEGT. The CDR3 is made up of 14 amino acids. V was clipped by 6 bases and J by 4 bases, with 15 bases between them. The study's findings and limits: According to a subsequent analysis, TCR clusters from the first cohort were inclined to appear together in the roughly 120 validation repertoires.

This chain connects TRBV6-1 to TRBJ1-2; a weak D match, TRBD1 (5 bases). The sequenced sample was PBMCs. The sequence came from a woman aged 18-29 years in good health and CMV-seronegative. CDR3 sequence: CASSQTATVYGYTF. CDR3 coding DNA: TGTGCCAGCAGCCAGACAGCGACCGTCTATGGCTACACCTTC.